This T cell receptor (beta chain) originates from a study of neoadjuvant anti-PD-1 for oral cavity cancer (dated by TCRdb to the early 2020s). Regarding the research as a whole: Before curative-intent surgical resection, most patients were given three to four biweekly doses of nivolumab at 3 mg/kg. Patients who did not progress were given a fourth nivolumab dose at about day 43 and had definitive surgical resection on days 50-56. Under RECIST 1.1, patients with complete response, partial response or stable disease were classed as responders, and patients with progression were classed as non-responders. The parent correlative cohort had 11 to 12 patients and a response rate of roughly 31%.

For deep sequencing, each PBMC sample was run in six replicates, with libraries mostly built from around 500 ng of input genomic DNA. The immunoSEQ hsTCRbeta kit was used to prepare TCRbeta libraries according to the manufacturer's instructions. The completed libraries were mixed into a single pool at 3 nM, then sequenced with an Illumina NovaSeq 6000 S4 flow cell. Per the original workflow: The immunoSEQ Analyzer was used for raw data preprocessing and quality control. The analysis was limited to productive rearrangements, and each clonotype was defined by a unique CDR3 amino acid sequence. Using the R package tcR, the researchers computed the Gini-Simpson index as their estimate of repertoire clonality. Student's t test was used to compare Gini indices, while Pearson correlation assessed associations with tumor size change. TCRdb took this table from immuneACCESS and kept in-frame rearrangements with V and J called. Such tables lack part of the clones; where checked against another copy, unresolved V genes explain under half of the gap, and the rest is unexplained. From that table come the V and J calls and clone size; the DNA was used to work out D and trimming. The sample has approximately 72,000 clones on record, over 70% of them singletons. 3% to 4% of the sample goes to the ten largest clones.

A note on this clone: Its antigen is not yet known. No base quality information exists; no much larger clone differs at one position.

The germline V gene specifies SNHLY as CDR1 and FYNNEI as CDR2. V is cut by 8 bases and J by 2 bases, and the space between the germline ends is 10 bases. Including cysteine and phenylalanine, the CDR3 has 13 amino acids. The sequence is cut down to CDR3 DNA, 39 bases in frame from base 1. The study at large found these results: After neoadjuvant nivolumab, T cell clonality (Gini index) in PBMCs was significantly higher in non-responders than in responders. Only a few patients per response group were included in the TCR analyses, and the authors called for validation in larger cohorts. Higher pretreatment blood Treg/Th17 ratios correlated with higher pretreatment blood TCRbeta clonality and lower post-treatment tumor TCRbeta clonality.

Interpreted using the paper, the time point label stands for: before neoadjuvant nivolumab. None of the patients had received prior systemic or radiation treatment, and all were newly diagnosed with stage II-IVA oral cavity squamous cell carcinoma. The cohort was composed of patients with HPV-negative, locally advanced oral cavity squamous cell carcinoma. Peripheral blood mononuclear cells were analyzed directly and were not maintained or expanded in culture. The samples were drawn from a longitudinal correlative study tied to a single-arm phase II trial testing neoadjuvant nivolumab in oral cavity squamous cell carcinoma. Genomic DNA-based TCRbeta sequencing was performed on subject-matched pre- and post-treatment PBMCs and tumors from three responders and three non-responders. Peripheral blood mononuclear cells were collected before nivolumab treatment and were collected again after treatment, at the time of surgery. The Maxwell RSC DNA from Cells kit was used to isolate genomic DNA from PBMCs.

In this chain, TRBV2 is recombined with TRBJ2-4; the D gene identity is not certain. Here the sequenced sample was PBMCs, taken before nivolumab (anti-PD-1) treatment. The clonotype was recovered from a person aged 40 to 85 with oral cavity squamous cell carcinoma. The CDR3 protein: CASSPDPKNIQYF. The DNA reads as follows: TGTGCCAGCTCACCAGACCCCAAAAACATTCAGTACTTC.